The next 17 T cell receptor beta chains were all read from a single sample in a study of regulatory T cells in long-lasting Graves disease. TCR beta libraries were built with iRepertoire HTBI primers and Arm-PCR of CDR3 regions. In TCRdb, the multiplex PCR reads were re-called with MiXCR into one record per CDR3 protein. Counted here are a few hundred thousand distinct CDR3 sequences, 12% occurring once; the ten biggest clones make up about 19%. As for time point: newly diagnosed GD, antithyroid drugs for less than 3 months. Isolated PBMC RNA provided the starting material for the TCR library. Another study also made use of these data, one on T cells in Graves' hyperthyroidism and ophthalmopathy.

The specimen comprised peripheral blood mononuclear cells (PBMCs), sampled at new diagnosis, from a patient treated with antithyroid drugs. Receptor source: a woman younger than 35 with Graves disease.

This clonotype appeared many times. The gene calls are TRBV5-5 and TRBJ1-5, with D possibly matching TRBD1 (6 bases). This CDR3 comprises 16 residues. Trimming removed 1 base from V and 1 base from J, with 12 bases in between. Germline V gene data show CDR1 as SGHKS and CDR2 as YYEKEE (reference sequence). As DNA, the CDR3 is TGTGCCAGCAGCTTGTCAGTTAGGGGGAGCAATCAGCCCCAGCATTTT. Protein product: CASSLSVRGSNQPQHF.

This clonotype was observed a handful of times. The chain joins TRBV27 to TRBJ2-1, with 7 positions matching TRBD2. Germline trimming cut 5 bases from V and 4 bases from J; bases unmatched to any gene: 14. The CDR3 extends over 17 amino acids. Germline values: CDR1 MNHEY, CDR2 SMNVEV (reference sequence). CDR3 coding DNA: TGTGCCAGCAGTCCCCGAAAACTAGCGAGGGGATACAATGAGCAGTTCTTC. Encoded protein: CASSPRKLARGYNEQFF.

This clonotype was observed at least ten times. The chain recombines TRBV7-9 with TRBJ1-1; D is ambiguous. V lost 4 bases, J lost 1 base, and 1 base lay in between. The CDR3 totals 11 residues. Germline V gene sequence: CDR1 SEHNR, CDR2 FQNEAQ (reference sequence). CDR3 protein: CASSSNTEAFF. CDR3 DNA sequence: TGTGCCAGCAGCTCGAACACTGAAGCTTTCTTT.

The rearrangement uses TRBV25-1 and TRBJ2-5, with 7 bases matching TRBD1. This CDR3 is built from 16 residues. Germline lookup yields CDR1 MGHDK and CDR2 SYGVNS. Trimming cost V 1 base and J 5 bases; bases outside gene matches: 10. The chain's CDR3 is CASSELGQDPQETQYF. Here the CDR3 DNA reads TGTGCCAGCAGTGAATTAGGACAGGATCCTCAGGAGACCCAGTACTTC.

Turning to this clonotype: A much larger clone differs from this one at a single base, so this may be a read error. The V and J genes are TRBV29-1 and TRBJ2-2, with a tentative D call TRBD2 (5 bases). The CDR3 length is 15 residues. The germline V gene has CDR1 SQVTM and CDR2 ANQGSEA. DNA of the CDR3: TGCAGCGCCGAGGACCCTCAAAAGAACACCGGGGAGCTGTCTTTT. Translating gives CSAEDPQKNTGELSF.

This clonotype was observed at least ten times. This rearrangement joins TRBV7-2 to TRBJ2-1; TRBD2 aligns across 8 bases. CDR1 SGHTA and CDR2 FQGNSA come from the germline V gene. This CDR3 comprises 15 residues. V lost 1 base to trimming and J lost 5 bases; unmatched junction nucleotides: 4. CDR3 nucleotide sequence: TGTGCCAGCAGCTTAGGAGCGGGGGAGCACAATGAGCAGTTCTTC. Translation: CASSLGAGEHNEQFF.

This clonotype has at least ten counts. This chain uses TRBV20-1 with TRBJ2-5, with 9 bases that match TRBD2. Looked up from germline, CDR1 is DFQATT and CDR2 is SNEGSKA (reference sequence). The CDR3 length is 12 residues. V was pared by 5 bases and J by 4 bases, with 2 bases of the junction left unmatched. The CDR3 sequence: CSARSGGETQYF. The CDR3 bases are TGCAGTGCTCGTAGCGGGGGAGAGACCCAGTACTTC.

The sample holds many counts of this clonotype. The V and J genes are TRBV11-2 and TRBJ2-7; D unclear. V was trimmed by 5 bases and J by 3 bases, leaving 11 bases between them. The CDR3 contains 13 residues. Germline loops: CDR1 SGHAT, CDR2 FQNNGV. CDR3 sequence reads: CASSPNPDYEQYF. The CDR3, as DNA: TGTGCCAGCAGCCCCAACCCGGACTACGAGCAGTACTTC.

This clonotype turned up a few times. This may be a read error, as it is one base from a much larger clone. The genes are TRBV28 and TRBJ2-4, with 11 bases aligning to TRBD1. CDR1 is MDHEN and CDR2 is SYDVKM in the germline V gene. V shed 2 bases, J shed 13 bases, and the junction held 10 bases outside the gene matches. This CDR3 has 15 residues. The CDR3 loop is CASSLRTGGIDEQYF. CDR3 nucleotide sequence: TGTGCCAGCAGTTTAAGGACAGGGGGCATCGATGAGCAGTACTTC.

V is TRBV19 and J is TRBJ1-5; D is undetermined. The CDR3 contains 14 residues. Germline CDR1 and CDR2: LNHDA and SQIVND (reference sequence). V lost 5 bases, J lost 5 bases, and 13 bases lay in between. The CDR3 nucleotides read TGTGCCAGTAGTCCTCCACCTAATTATCAGCCCCAGCATTTT. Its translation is CASSPPPNYQPQHF. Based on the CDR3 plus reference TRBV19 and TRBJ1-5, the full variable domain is DGGITQSPKYLFRKEGQNVTLSCEQNLNHDAMYWYRQDPGQGLRLIYYSQIVNDFQKGDIAEGYSVSREKKESFPLTVTSAQKNPTAFYLCASSPPPNYQPQHFGDGTRLSIL.

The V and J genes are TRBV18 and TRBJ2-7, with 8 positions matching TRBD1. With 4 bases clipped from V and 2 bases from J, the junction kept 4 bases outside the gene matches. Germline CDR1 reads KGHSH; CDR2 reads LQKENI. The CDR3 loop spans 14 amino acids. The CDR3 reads CASSRGTGPYEQYV. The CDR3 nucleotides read TGTGCCAGCTCACGGGGGACAGGCCCCTACGAGCAGTACGTC.

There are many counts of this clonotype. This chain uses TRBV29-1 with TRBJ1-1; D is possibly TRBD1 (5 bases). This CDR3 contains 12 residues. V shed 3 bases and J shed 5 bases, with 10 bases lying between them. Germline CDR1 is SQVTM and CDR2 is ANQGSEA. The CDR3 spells CSVEPGGTEAFF. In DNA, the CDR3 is TGCAGCGTTGAGCCCGGGGGGACTGAAGCTTTCTTT.

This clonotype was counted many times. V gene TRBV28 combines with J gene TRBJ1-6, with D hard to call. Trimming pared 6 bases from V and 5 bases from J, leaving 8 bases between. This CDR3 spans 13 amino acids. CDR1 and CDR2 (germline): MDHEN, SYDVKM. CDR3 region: CASSKENNSPLHF. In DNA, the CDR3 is TGTGCCAGCAGCAAGGAAAATAATTCACCCCTCCACTTT.

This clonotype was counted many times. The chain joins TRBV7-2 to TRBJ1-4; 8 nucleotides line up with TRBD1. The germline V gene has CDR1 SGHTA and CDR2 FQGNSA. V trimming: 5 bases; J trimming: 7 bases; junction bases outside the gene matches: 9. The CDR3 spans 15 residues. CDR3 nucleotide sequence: TGTGCCAGCAGCCTACAAACAGGGGGTGGTGAAAAACTGTTTTTT. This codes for CASSLQTGGGEKLFF.

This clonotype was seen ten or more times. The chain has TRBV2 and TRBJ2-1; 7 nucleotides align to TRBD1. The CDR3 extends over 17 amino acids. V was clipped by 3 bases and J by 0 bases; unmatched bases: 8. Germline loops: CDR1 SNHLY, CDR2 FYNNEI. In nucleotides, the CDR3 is TGTGCCAGCAGTGAGATTGAACAGGGGAGCTCCTACAATGAGCAGTTCTTC. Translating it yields CASSEIEQGSSYNEQFF.

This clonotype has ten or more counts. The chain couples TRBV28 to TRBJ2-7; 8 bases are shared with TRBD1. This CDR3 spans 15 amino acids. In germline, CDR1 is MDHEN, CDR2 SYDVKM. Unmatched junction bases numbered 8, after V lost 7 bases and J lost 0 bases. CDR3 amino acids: CASTGTDRASYEQYF. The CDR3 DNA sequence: TGTGCCAGCACCGGCACGGACAGGGCCTCCTACGAGCAGTACTTC.

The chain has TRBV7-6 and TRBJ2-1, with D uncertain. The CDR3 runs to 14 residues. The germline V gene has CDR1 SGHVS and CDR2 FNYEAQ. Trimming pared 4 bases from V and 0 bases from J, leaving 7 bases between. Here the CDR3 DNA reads TGTGCCAGCAGCTCAGTGATCTCCTACAATGAGCAGTTCTTC. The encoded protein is CASSSVISYNEQFF.